Below, 20 T cell receptor beta chains from the same sample are listed, as sequenced in a study of identical twins. MiXCR, applied by TCRdb to the 5' RACE reads, yields one record per CDR3 protein. Of 1.5 million to 2 million distinct CDR3 sequences listed, about 32% are singletons. The sample taken for sequencing was cord blood. These receptors originate from a newborn girl in good health.

This clonotype occurred a few times. This chain links TRBV3-1 with TRBJ2-1; TRBD1 might be the D (5 bases). The CDR3 totals 14 residues. The germline V gene has CDR1 LGHDT and CDR2 YNNKEL (reference sequence). Trimming removed 0 bases at V and 12 bases at J, with 15 bases between. CDR3 sequence: CASSQDLRQRGQFF. The CDR3, as DNA: TGTGCCAGCAGCCAAGACTTAAGACAGAGAGGGCAGTTCTTC.

This clonotype was recorded at least ten times. The chain couples TRBV5-1 to TRBJ2-4; D may correspond to TRBD1 or TRBD2 (5 bases each). The CDR3 is 14 residues long. Germline V gene data show CDR1 as SGHRS and CDR2 as YFSETQ. Trimming cost V 4 bases and J 0 bases, with 8 bases left between them. CDR3 DNA sequence: TGCGCCAGCAGCCGGGACGGAGCCAAAAACATTCAGTACTTC. Translation: CASSRDGAKNIQYF.

This clonotype appeared a few times. The genes are TRBV7-9 and TRBJ1-2; D remains ambiguous. V shed 3 bases and J shed 6 bases, with 23 bases lying between them. Germline CDR1 reads SEHNR; CDR2 reads FQNEAQ (reference sequence). The CDR3 runs 17 residues. CDR3 in DNA: TGTGCCAGCAGCTTTATCCTTATTTTGAAGAACAGACATGGCTACACCTTC. Translation gives CASSFILILKNRHGYTF.

This rearrangement joins TRBV3-1 to TRBJ1-6; D possibly corresponds to TRBD1 (5 bases). CDR1 is LGHDT, CDR2 YNNKEL, per germline (reference sequence). The germline V and J ends were trimmed by 4 bases and 4 bases, with 8 bases remaining between them. There are 14 residues in the CDR3. CDR3 amino acids: CASSRGRYNSPLHF. In nucleotides, the CDR3 is TGTGCCAGCAGCCGGGGACGGTATAATTCACCCCTCCACTTT.

Worth noting for this clonotype: A single base separates this from a much larger clone, so it may be a read error. The CDR3 is CASSDALNEQFF. CDR3 DNA sequence: TGTGCCAGCAGTGATGCCCTTAACGAGCAGTTCTTC. This chain links TRBV6-1 with TRBJ2-1; D gene uncertain. CDR3 length: 12 amino acids. Germline values: CDR1 MNHNS, CDR2 SASEGT. Trimming removed 3 bases from V and 10 bases from J, with 10 bases in between.

This clonotype was detected a few times. The V gene is TRBV6-6, the J gene TRBJ2-5; 8 nucleotides agree with TRBD1. The CDR3 has 15 amino acids. Trimming at V came to 7 bases and at J to 3 bases, leaving 10 bases not matched to a gene. The germline V gene encodes CDR1 MNHNY and CDR2 SVGAGI (reference sequence). CDR3 nucleotides: TGTGCCAGCAATTCTATTGTGACAGGGGAAGAGACCCAGTACTTC. Translating gives CASNSIVTGEETQYF.

This clonotype turned up a few times. V gene TRBV25-1 combines with J gene TRBJ2-3; 9 positions match TRBD1. With 2 bases clipped from V and 0 bases from J, the junction kept 9 bases outside the gene matches. The V gene's germline CDR1 is MGHDK and CDR2 SYGVNS. The CDR3 covers 18 residues. CDR3 region: CASSETPGTGSSTDTQYF. CDR3 nucleotides: TGTGCCAGCAGTGAAACCCCCGGGACAGGGAGTAGCACAGATACGCAGTATTTT.

This clonotype has just one count. This sequence joins TRBV21-1 and TRBJ1-4; TRBD1, the table's D call, lacks a check against the DNA. TRBV21-1 is an annotated pseudogene. The CDR3 length is 16 residues. CDR3 loop: CASSKDRRRDRRKLFF. The CDR3 nucleotides are TGTGCCAGCAGCAAAGACCGCCGGCGGGACAGGCGAAAACTGTTTTTT.

The V and J genes are TRBV29-1 and TRBJ1-2, with D unclear. The CDR3 covers 12 residues. From germline, CDR1 is SQVTM and CDR2 ANQGSEA. Between the trimmed V and J ends, which lost 7 bases and 4 bases, there was a span of 13 bases. CDR3 sequence: CSGGSEAYGYTF. The DNA for the CDR3 is TGCAGCGGCGGGAGCGAGGCCTATGGCTACACCTTC. Full variable domain (outside the CDR3, taken from reference TRBV29-1 and TRBJ1-2): SAVISQKPSRDICQRGTSLTIQCQVDSQVTMMFWYRQQPGQSLTLIATANQGSEATYESGFVIDKFPISRPNLTFSTLTVSNMSPEDSSIYLCSGGSEAYGYTFGSGTRLTVV.

The chain uses TRBV7-8 and TRBJ2-3, with TRBD2 matching 8 bases. CDR3 length: 17 amino acids. V was clipped by 2 bases and J by 2 bases; unmatched bases: 9. From germline, CDR1 is SGHVS and CDR2 FQNEAQ. CDR3 coding DNA: TGTGCCAGCAGCTTAAATATGAACGGGGGGGTCACAGATACGCAGTATTTT. Encoded protein: CASSLNMNGGVTDTQYF.

This clonotype was counted many times. The chain carries TRBV5-5 and TRBJ2-1; 11 bases are a match to TRBD2. CDR1 is SGHKS, CDR2 YYEKEE, per germline (reference sequence). This CDR3 is built from 15 residues. The J segment lost 4 bases and the V segment lost 4 bases, leaving 4 bases of the junction unmatched. CDR3 residues: CASSRGLAEYNEQFF. The CDR3 nucleotides are TGTGCCAGCAGCAGGGGACTAGCGGAGTACAATGAGCAGTTCTTC. Using reference TRBV5-5 and TRBJ2-1 for the parts outside the CDR3, the full variable domain is DAGVTQSPTHLIKTRGQQVTLRCSPISGHKSVSWYQQVLGQGPQFIFQYYEKEERGRGNFPDRFSARQFPNYSSELNVNALLLGDSALYLCASSRGLAEYNEQFFGPGTRLTVL.

The CDR3 sequence: CASSPDRVAEQYF. The CDR3 bases are TGTGCCAGCAGTCCGGACAGGGTGGCCGAGCAGTACTTC. The genes are TRBV3-1 and TRBJ2-4, with 8 nucleotides matching TRBD1. The DNA end favors TRBJ2-7, so the J call may be wrong. The length of the CDR3 is 13 residues. From germline, CDR1 is LGHDT and CDR2 YNNKEL (reference sequence).

This clonotype was counted between two and nine times. The chain couples TRBV7-9 to TRBJ1-2; weak D call: TRBD1 (6 bases). Trimming removed 0 bases at V and 5 bases at J, with 16 bases between. CDR1 and CDR2 (germline): SEHNR, FQNEAQ (reference sequence). The CDR3 extends over 16 amino acids. CDR3 sequence (DNA): TGTGCCAGCAGCTTAGCCACGCACAGGGTGGGGTATGGCTACACCTTC. This translates into CASSLATHRVGYGYTF.

The chain combines TRBV4-2 with TRBJ1-6, with 9 bases identical to TRBD1. CDR3 length equals 16 residues. Germline values: CDR1 LGHNA, CDR2 YNFKEQ. Trimming cost V 3 bases and J 10 bases; bases outside gene matches: 10. The CDR3 nucleotides are TGTGCCAGCAGCCAGCCTCCGGGACAGGGCAGCTCACCCCTCCACTTT. Encoded protein: CASSQPPGQGSSPLHF.

This clonotype was found a few times. This chain uses TRBV2 with TRBJ1-5; D perhaps matches TRBD1 (5 bases). The CDR3 is 15 residues long. Germline V gives CDR1 SNHLY, CDR2 FYNNEI. Between the trimmed V and J ends, which lost 3 bases and 3 bases, there was a span of 12 bases. CDR3 protein: CASSELPTDNQPQHF. The CDR3 DNA reads TGTGCCAGCAGTGAGCTTCCGACAGACAATCAGCCCCAGCATTTT.

The table lists this clonotype with a few counts. The chain links TRBV12-3 or TRBV12-4 to TRBJ1-2, with D uncertain. The CDR3 extends over 14 amino acids. V was trimmed by 3 bases and J by 2 bases, leaving 10 bases between them. The CDR3 loop is CASSFRRINYGYTF. CDR3 nucleotides: TGTGCCAGCAGTTTCCGGCGGATCAACTATGGCTACACCTTC.

DNA for the CDR3: TGCGCCAGCAGCTTTCCGACTAGCGGTACCAATGAGCAGTTCTTC. Its translation: CASSFPTSGTNEQFF. The J gene is TRBJ2-1, the V gene TRBV5-1, with 9 bases lining up with TRBD2. Trimming cost V 2 bases and J 6 bases; bases outside gene matches: 6. The CDR3 totals 15 residues. The V gene's germline CDR1 is SGHRS and CDR2 YFSETQ.

For the CDR3, the DNA is TGTGCCAGCAGCTTAGAACTAGCCCGGGGAGGGACAGATACGCAGTATTTT. Translation gives CASSLELARGGTDTQYF. The V call is TRBV7-2, the J call TRBJ2-3, with 7 nucleotides matching TRBD2. CDR3 length: 17 amino acids. The germline V gene has CDR1 SGHTA and CDR2 FQGNSA. The trim removed 1 base at V and 3 bases at J, leaving 10 bases unmatched.

This clonotype was counted between two and nine times. The V call is TRBV9, the J call TRBJ2-3, with TRBD2 identical over 10 bases. V dropped 7 bases and J dropped 6; count of bases not matched to a gene: 8. The CDR3 consists of 14 residues. Germline loops: CDR1 SGDLS, CDR2 YYNGEE. The CDR3 loop reads CASASGGPLDTQYF. Here the CDR3 DNA reads TGTGCCAGCGCTAGCGGGGGACCACTGGATACGCAGTATTTT.

The chain uses TRBV4-1 and TRBJ2-2, with TRBD2 matching 14 bases. The germline V gene has CDR1 MGHRA and CDR2 YSYEKL. V lost 3 bases, J lost 6 bases, and 6 bases stayed unmatched. The CDR3 consists of 17 residues. DNA of the CDR3: TGCGCCAGCAGCCAGCCGGGACTAGCGGGAGTTTCCGGGGAGCTGTTTTTT. Encoded protein: CASSQPGLAGVSGELFF.